This is a list of T cell receptor beta chains from one sample in a study of T-cell reconstitution after alpha-beta-depleted transplantation in children. Each CDR3 protein is one row after TCRdb ran MiXCR on the PCR reads. This sample yields around 300,000 distinct CDR3 sequences, of which nearly 8% are seen a single time; 9.1% belongs to the top ten. The source was peripheral blood, collected 360 days after TCRalphabeta/CD19-depleted stem cell transplant. These receptors all come from a female patient aged 2-9 years who had a stem cell transplant for Fanconi anemia, so the T cells may come from the graft donor. The CDR3 runs from the conserved cysteine through the conserved F or W. D genes are given only for firm matches. A row's size may be missing; if present it is once, few, many or a size class.

d_call j_call clone_size cdr3_length v_call cdr3_nt cdr3_aa
NA TRBJ1-1 many 12 TRBV7-9 TGTGCCAGCAGCTTATGGTCCACTGAAGCTTTCTTT CASSLWSTEAFF
NA TRBJ2-2 few 16 TRBV7-9 TGTGCCAGCAGCAGATCTCGGACAGCTAACACCGGGGAGCTGTTTTTT CASSRSRTANTGELFF
NA TRBJ2-3 many 10 TRBV20-1 TGCAGTGCTGGGGGACTTACGCAGTATTTT CSAGGLTQYF
TRBD1 TRBJ1-5 many 13 TRBV20-1 TGCAGTGCTAGCCAGGGGGCGAATCAGCCCCAGCATTTT CSASQGANQPQHF
NA TRBJ1-3 many 15 TRBV7-9 TGTGCCAGCAGCTTATGGGCCTCGGAGGGAAACACCATATATTTT CASSLWASEGNTIYF
NA TRBJ2-5 many 13 TRBV5-6 TGTGCCAGCAGCTTGGCTGGGATAGAGACCCAGTACTTC CASSLAGIETQYF
NA TRBJ1-3 many 16 TRBV15 TGTGCCACCAGCGCTAACATAACTAGCTCTGGAAACACCATATATTTT CATSANITSSGNTIYF
NA TRBJ1-1 many 15 TRBV20-1 TGCAGTGCTAGGGGGGGAGATTCAATGAACACTGAAGCTTTCTTT CSARGGDSMNTEAFF
NA TRBJ1-4 few 13 TRBV5-1 TGCGCCAGCAGCGCAGGATCGGGAACGGAACTGTTTTTT CASSAGSGTELFF
TRBD1 TRBJ1-3 NA 18 TRBV2 TGTACCAGCACTCAACAGGGGCCCGCTCCTTACTCTGGAAACACCATATATTTT CTSTQQGPAPYSGNTIYF
NA TRBJ1-4 few 17 TRBV7-6 TGTGCCAGCAGCCCACAATATACGCTGTCTTCTAATGAAAAACTGTTTTTT CASSPQYTLSSNEKLFF
NA TRBJ1-1 many 14 TRBV7-3 TGTGCCAGCAGCCCGGGGGCGGGAGTTACTGAAGCTTTCTTT CASSPGAGVTEAFF
NA TRBJ1-4 many 13 TRBV5-1 TGCGCCAGCAGCAAACGACCGGGTGAAAAACTGTTTTTT CASSKRPGEKLFF
TRBD1 TRBJ1-1 many 14 TRBV6-5 TGTGCCAGCAGCTTAGGGGGCGAGTCGAATGAAGCTTTCTTT CASSLGGESNEAFF
NA TRBJ2-3 many 14 TRBV5-1 TGCGCCAGCAGCTTGGACGGGGGCAAGGATACGCAGTATTTT CASSLDGGKDTQYF
NA TRBJ1-1 few 15 TRBV5-1 TGCGCCAGCAGCCCGGAGGAACCCTCCGTACCTGAAGCTTTCTTT CASSPEEPSVPEAFF
TRBD1 TRBJ2-3 many 16 TRBV15 TGTGCCACCAGCGCCGAGACAGGGTTGGAAGGAGATACGCAGTATTTT CATSAETGLEGDTQYF
NA TRBJ1-1 few 14 TRBV20-1 TGCAGTGCTAGAGCAAGTCCAGTGAACACTGAAGCTTTCTTT CSARASPVNTEAFF
NA TRBJ2-3 few 12 TRBV27 TGTGCCAGCACCAACCGCCCGGATACGCAGTATTTT CASTNRPDTQYF
NA TRBJ1-3 NA 14 TRBV12-3/TRBV12-4 TGTGCCAGCAGCCAGGGAGTCGGTAGAAACACCATATATTTT CASSQGVGRNTIYF
NA TRBJ2-7 many 11 TRBV28 TGTGCCAGCAGTTTTCGACACGAGCAGTACTTC CASSFRHEQYF
TRBD1 TRBJ2-2 many 17 TRBV28 TGTGCCAGCAGTGCCGACAGGGGTAACGCGAACACCGGGGAGCTGTTTTTT CASSADRGNANTGELFF
NA TRBJ2-1 many 16 TRBV7-9 TGTGCCAGCAGCTTAGTTCCGCGAAGCTCCTACAATGAGCAGTTCTTC CASSLVPRSSYNEQFF
NA TRBJ1-5 few 14 TRBV6-5 TGTGCCAGCATTTGGGACGAATTAAATCAGCCCCAGCATTTT CASIWDELNQPQHF
NA TRBJ2-5 many 15 TRBV6-5 TGTGCCAGCAGTTATAGTACCCTCCTTGAGGAGACCCAGTACTTC CASSYSTLLEETQYF
NA TRBJ2-1 many 17 TRBV7-2 TGTGCCAGCAGCTTGCCCTCCCGGCTAGCTCTTAGCAATGAGCAGTTCTTC CASSLPSRLALSNEQFF
NA TRBJ2-4 many 15 TRBV29-1 TGCAGCGTTATCCCGCCATGGGGGGCCAAAAACATTCAGTACTTC CSVIPPWGAKNIQYF
TRBD1 TRBJ1-5 NA 16 TRBV28 TGTGCCAGCAGGCGGGACAGGGGGATTGGCAATCAGCCCCAGCATTTT CASRRDRGIGNQPQHF
TRBD2 TRBJ2-3 many 16 TRBV12-3/TRBV12-4 TGTGCCAGCGGAATCTCCCGACTAGCGGGCACAGATACGCAGTATTTT CASGISRLAGTDTQYF
TRBD2 TRBJ2-1 many 15 TRBV7-2 TGTGCCAGCAGCTTAGCGCTAGCGGGGGTCGGTGAGCAGTTCTTC CASSLALAGVGEQFF
TRBD2 TRBJ2-3 NA 16 TRBV18 TGTGCCAGCTCACCCCTGCGGGGGGGCCAAGGAGATACGCAGTATTTT CASSPLRGGQGDTQYF